This T cell receptor (beta chain) was sequenced during a study of blood T cell repertoires in COVID-19. Across the study: Sites across the United States, Italy and Spain contributed samples from acute and convalescent COVID-19. The cDNA or gDNA used as material had been derived from T cells, B-cell-depleted T cells, or PBMCs.

V was trimmed by 6 bases and J by 0 bases, leaving 9 bases between them. The CDR3 has 13 amino acids. Germline CDR1 is SGHRS and CDR2 is YFSETQ. Original processing notes: Nucleated cell counts were estimated from reference gene primer amplification. Assay used: immunoSEQ multiplex PCR; TCRdb lists only in-frame clones, some missing. V and J calls and clone size are copied from that table; D and trimming were computed from the DNA. The sample includes some 70,000 clones, around 88% of them seen just once. Enrollment of patients from Seattle took place during active infection, with longitudinal follow-up.

The sample comprised peripheral blood. The chain is built from TRBV5-1 and TRBJ2-5; D ambiguous. The receptor was isolated from a man aged 35 to 55 with COVID-19, enrolled during active disease. This CDR3 reads CASTHSNQETQYF. The CDR3 coding sequence is TGCGCCAGCACTCACTCCAACCAAGAGACCCAGTACTTC.